This TCR beta chain was identified during a study of blood T cell repertoires in COVID-19. Study background: The cDNA or gDNA used as material had been derived from T cells, B-cell-depleted T cells, or PBMCs.

Original processing notes: Scientists estimated how many nucleated cells there were by amplifying reference gene primers. Using immunoSEQ multiplex PCR, the repertoire was profiled, and TCRdb retains in-frame clones only, with some absent. That table gives V, J and clone size, and the DNA gave D and trimming. Of approximately 210,000 clones in the sample, less than 90% were seen once. Between the trimmed V and J ends, which lost 1 base and 2 bases, there was a span of 12 bases. Germline CDR1 and CDR2: GTSNPN and SVGIG (reference sequence). This CDR3 is built from 15 residues. This clonotype originated in a woman between 65 and 79 years old with active or convalescent COVID-19. Sequenced sample: peripheral blood. The chain joins TRBV30 to TRBJ1-3; D unclear. CDR3 loop: CAWSADSRPGNTIYF. The CDR3 coding sequence is TGTGCCTGGAGTGCCGACTCGAGGCCTGGAAACACCATATATTTT.